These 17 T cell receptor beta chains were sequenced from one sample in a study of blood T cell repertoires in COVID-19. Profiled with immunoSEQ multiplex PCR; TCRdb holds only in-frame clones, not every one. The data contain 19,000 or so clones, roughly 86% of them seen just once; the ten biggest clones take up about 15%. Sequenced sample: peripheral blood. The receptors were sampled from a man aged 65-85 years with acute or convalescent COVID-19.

The DNA for the CDR3 is TGTGCCAGCAGTTTTCGGGGGACCACTGAAGCTTTCTTT. It codes for CASSFRGTTEAFF. The V and J genes are TRBV12-3 or TRBV12-4 and TRBJ1-1; D perhaps matches TRBD1 (5 bases). V shed 3 bases and J shed 4 bases, with 9 bases lying between them. The CDR3 covers 13 residues.

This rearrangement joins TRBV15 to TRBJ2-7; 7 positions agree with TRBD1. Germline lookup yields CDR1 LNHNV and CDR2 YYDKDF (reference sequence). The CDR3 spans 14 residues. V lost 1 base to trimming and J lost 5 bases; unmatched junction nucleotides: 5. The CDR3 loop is CATSRGGQGDEQYF. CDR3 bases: TGTGCCACCAGCAGAGGGGGCCAGGGGGACGAGCAGTACTTC.

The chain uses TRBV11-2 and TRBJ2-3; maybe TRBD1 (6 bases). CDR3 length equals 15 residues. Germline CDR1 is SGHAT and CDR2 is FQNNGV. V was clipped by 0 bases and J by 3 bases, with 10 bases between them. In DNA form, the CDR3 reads TGTGCCAGCAGCTTAGATGGGACACTAACAGATACGCAGTATTTT. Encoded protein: CASSLDGTLTDTQYF.

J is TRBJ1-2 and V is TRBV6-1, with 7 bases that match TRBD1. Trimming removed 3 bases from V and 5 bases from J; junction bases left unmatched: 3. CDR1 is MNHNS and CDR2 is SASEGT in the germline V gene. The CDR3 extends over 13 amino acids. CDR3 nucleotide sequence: TGTGCCAGCAGTGACCCCAGGGGGTATGGCTACACCTTC. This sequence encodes CASSDPRGYGYTF.

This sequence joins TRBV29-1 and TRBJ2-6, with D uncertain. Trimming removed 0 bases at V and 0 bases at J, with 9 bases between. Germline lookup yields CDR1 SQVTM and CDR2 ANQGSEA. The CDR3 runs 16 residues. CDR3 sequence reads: CSVEDPSSSGANVLTF. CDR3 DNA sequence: TGCAGCGTTGAAGACCCCTCGAGCTCTGGGGCCAACGTCCTGACTTTC.

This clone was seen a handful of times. DNA for the CDR3: TGTGCCAGCAGTTCGACAGGGGGCAATCAGCCCCAGCATTTT. It codes for CASSSTGGNQPQHF. The chain employs TRBV28 and TRBJ1-5; 8 bases fit TRBD1. The CDR3 spans 14 residues. Trimming took 4 bases from V and 2 from J; bases not matched to a gene: 1. CDR1 MDHEN and CDR2 SYDVKM come from the germline V gene.

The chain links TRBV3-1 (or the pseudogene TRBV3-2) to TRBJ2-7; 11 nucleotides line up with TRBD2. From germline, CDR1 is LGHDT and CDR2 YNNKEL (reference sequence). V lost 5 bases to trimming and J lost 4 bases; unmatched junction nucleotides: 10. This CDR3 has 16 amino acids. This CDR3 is CASSRRGLAERYEQYF. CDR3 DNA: TGTGCCAGCAGCAGGCGGGGACTAGCGGAGCGTTACGAGCAGTACTTC.

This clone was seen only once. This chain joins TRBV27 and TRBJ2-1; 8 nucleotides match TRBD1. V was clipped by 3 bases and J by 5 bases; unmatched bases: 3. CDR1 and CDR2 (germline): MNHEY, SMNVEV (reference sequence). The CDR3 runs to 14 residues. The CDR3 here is CASSFGQGNNEQFF. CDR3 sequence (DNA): TGTGCCAGCAGTTTCGGACAGGGAAACAATGAGCAGTTCTTC.

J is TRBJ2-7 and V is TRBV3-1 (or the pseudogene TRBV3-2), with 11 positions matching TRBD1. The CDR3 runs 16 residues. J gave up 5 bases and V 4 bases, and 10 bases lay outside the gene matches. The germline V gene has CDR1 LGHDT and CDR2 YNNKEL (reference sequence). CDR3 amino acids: CASSREIPGQGDEQYF. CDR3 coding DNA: TGTGCCAGCAGCCGAGAAATCCCGGGACAGGGGGACGAGCAGTACTTC.

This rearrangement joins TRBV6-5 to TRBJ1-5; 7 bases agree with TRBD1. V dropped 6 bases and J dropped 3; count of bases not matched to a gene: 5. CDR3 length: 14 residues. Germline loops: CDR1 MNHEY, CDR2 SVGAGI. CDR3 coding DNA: TGTGCCAGCAGGGGAGGACAGGTCAATCAGCCCCAGCATTTT. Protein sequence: CASRGGQVNQPQHF.

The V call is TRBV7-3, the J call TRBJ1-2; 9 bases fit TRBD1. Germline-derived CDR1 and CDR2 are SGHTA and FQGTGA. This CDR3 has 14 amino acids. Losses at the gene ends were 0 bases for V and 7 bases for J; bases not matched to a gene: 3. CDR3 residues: CASSLTGQGSGYTF. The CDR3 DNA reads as TGTGCCAGCAGCTTAACGGGACAGGGTTCTGGCTACACCTTC.

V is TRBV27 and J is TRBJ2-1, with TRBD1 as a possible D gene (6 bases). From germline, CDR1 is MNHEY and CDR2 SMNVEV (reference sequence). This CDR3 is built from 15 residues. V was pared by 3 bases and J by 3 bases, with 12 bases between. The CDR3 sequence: CASSFQGDIYNEQFF. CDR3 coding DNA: TGTGCCAGCAGTTTCCAAGGGGACATCTACAATGAGCAGTTCTTC.

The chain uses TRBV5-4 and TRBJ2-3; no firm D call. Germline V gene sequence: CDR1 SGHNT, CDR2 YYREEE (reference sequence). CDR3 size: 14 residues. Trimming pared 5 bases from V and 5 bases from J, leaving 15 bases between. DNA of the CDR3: TGTGCCAGCAGACCGGAGTTGTCTGGAGATACGCAGTATTTT. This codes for CASRPELSGDTQYF.

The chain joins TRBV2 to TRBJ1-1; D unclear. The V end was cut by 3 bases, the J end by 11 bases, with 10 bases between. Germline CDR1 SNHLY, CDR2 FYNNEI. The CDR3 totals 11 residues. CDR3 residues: CASSDRGWAFF. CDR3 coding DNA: TGTGCCAGCAGTGACAGAGGGTGGGCTTTCTTT.

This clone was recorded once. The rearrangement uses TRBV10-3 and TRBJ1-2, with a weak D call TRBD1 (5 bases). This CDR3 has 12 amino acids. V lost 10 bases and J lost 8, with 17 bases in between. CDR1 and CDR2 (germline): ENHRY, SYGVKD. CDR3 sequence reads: CATAGGLRGYTF. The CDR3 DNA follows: TGTGCCACCGCGGGGGGATTGCGGGGCTACACCTTC.

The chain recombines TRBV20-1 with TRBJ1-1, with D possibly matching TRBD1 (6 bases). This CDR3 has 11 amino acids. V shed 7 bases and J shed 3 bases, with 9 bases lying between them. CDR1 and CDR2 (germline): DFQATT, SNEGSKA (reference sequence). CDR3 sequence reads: CSGQDYTEAFF. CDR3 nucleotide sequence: TGCAGTGGACAGGACTACACTGAAGCTTTCTTT.

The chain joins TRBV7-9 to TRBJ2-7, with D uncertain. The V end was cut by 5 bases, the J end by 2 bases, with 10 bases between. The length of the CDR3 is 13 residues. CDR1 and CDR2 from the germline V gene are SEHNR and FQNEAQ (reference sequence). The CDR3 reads CASSDTDPYEQYF. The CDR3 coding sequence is TGTGCCAGCAGCGACACAGATCCCTACGAGCAGTACTTC.